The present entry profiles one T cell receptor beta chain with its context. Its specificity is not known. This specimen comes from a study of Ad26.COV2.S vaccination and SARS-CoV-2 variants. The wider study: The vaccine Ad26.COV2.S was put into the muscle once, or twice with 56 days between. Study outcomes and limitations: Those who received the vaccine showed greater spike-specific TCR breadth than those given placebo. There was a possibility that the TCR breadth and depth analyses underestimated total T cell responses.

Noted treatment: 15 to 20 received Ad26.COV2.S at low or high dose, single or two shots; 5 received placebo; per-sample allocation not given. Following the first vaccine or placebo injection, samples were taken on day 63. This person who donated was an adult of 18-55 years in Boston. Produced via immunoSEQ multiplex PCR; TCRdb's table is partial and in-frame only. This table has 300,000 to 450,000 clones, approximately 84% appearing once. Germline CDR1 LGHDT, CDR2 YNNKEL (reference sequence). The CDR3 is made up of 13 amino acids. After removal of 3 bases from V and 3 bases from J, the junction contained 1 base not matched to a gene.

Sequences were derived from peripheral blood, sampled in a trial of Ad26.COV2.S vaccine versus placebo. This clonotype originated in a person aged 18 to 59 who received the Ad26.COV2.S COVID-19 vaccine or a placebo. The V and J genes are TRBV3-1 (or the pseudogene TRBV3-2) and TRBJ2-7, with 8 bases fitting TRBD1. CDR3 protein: CASSHGQGYEQYF. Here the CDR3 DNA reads TGTGCCAGCAGCCACGGACAGGGCTACGAGCAGTACTTC.